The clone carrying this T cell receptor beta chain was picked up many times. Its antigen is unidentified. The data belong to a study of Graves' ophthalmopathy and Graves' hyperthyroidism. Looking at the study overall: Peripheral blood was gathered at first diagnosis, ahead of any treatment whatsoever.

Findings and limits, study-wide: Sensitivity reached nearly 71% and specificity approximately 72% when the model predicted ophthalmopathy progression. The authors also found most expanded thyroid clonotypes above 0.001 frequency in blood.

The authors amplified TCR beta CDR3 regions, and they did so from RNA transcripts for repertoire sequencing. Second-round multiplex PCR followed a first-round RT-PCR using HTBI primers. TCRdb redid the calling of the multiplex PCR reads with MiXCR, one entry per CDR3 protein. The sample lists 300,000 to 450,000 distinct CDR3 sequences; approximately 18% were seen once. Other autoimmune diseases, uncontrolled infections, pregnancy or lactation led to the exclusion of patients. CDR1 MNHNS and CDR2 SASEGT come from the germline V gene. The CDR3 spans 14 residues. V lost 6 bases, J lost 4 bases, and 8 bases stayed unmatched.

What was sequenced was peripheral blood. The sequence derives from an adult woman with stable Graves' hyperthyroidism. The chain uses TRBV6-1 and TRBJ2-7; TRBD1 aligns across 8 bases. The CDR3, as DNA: TGTGCCAGCAGCATTCGGGACAGGAGGTACGAGCAGTACTTC. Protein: CASSIRDRRYEQYF.